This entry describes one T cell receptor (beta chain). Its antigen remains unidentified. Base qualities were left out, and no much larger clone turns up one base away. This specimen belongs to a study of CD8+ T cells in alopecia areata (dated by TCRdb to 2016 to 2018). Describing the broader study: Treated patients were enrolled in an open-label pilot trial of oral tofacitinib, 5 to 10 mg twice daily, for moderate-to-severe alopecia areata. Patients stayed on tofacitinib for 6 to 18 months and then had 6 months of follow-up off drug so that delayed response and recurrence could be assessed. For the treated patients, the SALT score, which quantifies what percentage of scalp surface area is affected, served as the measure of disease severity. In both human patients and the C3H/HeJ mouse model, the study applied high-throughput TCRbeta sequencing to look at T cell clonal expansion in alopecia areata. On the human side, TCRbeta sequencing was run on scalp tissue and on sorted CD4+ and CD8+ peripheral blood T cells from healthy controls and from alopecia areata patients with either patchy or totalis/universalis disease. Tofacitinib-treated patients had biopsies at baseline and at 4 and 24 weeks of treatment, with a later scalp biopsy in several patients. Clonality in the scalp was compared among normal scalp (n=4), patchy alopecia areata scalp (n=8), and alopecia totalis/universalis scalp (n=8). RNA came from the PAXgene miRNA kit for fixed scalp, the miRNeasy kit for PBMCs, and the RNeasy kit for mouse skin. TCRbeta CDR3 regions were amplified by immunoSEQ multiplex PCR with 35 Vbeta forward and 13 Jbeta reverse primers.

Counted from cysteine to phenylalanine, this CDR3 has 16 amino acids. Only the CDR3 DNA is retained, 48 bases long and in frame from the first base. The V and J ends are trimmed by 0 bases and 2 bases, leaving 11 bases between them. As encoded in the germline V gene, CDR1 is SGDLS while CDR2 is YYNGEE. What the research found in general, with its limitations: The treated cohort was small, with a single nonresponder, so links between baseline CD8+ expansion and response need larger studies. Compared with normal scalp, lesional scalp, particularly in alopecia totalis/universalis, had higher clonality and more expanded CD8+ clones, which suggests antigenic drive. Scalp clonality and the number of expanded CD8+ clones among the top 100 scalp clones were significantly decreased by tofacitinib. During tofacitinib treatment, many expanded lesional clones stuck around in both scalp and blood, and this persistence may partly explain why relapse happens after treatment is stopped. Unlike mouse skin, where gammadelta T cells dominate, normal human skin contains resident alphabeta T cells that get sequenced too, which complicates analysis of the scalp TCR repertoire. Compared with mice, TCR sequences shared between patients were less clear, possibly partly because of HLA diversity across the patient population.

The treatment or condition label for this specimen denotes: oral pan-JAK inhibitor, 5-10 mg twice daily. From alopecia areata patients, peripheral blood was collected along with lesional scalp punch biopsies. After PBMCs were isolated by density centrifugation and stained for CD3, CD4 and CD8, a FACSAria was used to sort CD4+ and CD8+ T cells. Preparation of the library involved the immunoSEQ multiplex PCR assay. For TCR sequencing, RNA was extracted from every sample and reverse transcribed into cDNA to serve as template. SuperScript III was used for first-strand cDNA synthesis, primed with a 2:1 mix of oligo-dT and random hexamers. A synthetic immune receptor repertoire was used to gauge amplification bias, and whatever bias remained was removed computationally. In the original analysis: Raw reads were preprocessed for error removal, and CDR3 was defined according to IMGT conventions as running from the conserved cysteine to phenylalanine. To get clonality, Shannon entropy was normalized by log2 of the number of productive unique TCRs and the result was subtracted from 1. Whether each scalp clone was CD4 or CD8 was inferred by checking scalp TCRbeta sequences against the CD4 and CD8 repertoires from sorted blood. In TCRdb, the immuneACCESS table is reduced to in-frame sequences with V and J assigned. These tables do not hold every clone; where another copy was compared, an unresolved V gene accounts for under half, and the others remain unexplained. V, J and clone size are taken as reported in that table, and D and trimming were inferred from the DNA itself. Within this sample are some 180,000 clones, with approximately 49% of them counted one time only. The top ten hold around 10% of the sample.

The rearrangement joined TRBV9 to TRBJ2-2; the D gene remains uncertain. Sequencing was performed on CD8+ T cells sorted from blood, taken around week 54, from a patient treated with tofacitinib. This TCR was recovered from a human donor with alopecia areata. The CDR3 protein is CASSVVWTGNTGELFF. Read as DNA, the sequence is TGTGCCAGCAGCGTAGTATGGACGGGTAACACCGGGGAGCTGTTTTTT.